This TCR beta chain was obtained from a study of blood T cell repertoires in COVID-19. CDR1 and CDR2 (germline): SGHRS, YFSETQ. CDR3 size: 15 residues. The V end was cut by 0 bases, the J end by 4 bases, with 8 bases between. Method: immunoSEQ multiplex PCR; TCRdb's copy keeps in-frame clones and lacks some. The sample yields roughly 40,000 clones, 88% seen once. This sequence joins TRBV5-1 and TRBJ2-6, with D hard to call. The receptor was derived from a human donor in a cohort sampled during active COVID-19. Sequencing was performed on peripheral blood. The CDR3 reads CASSLEAHGANVLTF. As DNA, the CDR3 is TGCGCCAGCAGCTTGGAAGCGCACGGGGCCAACGTCCTGACTTTC.